This T cell receptor beta chain was obtained from a study of graft-versus-host responses after intestinal transplantation. Study-level information: Transplants were multivisceral, liver-intestinal, or isolated intestinal. Every recipient had anti-thymocyte globulin induction and 2 to 4 years of tacrolimus plus steroids. Findings and caveats of the study: High graft-versus-host to host-versus-graft T cell clonal ratios marked allografts of patients with graft-donor macrochimerism. Detected in recipient marrow were GvH clones, some of which were first observed in ileum or blood.

Concerning this clone itself: The antigen is undetermined.

Trimming removed 1 base at V and 4 bases at J, with 11 bases between. This CDR3 has 15 residues. CDR1 and CDR2 (germline): SGHVS, FQNEAQ. TCRdb keeps only in-frame clones here, not all; method: immunoSEQ multiplex PCR. The table includes tens of thousands of clones, approximately 89% detected once. The rearrangement links TRBV7-8 to TRBJ1-5, with D possibly TRBD1 on 5 matching bases. The sequencing used unstimulated CD4+ T cells sorted from spleen or lymph node cells, collected before transplant. This TCR derives from a human donor who was the organ donor for an intestinal transplant. CDR3 DNA sequence: TGTGCCAGCAGCTTAGGTAGGGGCCGAAATCAGCCCCAGCATTTT. Translated: CASSLGRGRNQPQHF.